The sequence of this TCR beta chain was determined in a study of human T cells and chemical hapten exposure. In germline, CDR1 is KGHSH, CDR2 LQKENI. This CDR3 region has 16 residues. The V and J ends lost 4 bases and 1 base, in that order; junction bases with no gene match: 6. One entry per CDR3 protein, called by TCRdb with MiXCR from the RACE reads. This table has about 51,000 distinct CDR3 sequences, roughly 8.8% appearing once. The table lists this clonotype with many counts. No antigen is known for it. Study-wide points: Relative to control repertoires, expanded TCRs gave rise to significantly more large CDR3 similarity clusters.

Time point indicated: pre-sensitization, week 0. Indicated treatment: therapeutic diphenylcyclopropenone sensitization with weekly scalp DPC. The chain links TRBV18 to TRBJ2-2; 7 bases map to TRBD2. This material consisted of whole blood, taken in connection with sensitization to the hapten diphenylcyclopropenone (DPC). The sequence was collected from a woman aged 40 to 50 with alopecia areata. Some clones in this sample may be carry-over from other donors' samples. CDR3 region: CASSRTSMWNTGELFF. The CDR3 nucleotides are TGTGCCAGCTCACGGACTAGTATGTGGAACACCGGGGAGCTGTTTTTT.